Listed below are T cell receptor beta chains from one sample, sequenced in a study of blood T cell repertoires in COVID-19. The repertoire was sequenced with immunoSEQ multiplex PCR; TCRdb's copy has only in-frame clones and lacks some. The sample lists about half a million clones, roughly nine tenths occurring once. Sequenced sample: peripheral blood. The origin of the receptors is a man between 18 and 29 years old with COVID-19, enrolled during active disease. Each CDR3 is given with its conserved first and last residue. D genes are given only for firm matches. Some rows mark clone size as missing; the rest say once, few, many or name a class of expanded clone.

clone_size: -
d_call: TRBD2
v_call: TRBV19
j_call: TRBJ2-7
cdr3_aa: CASSGGFHEQYF
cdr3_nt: TGTGCCAGTTCCGGGGGGTTTCACGAGCAGTACTTC

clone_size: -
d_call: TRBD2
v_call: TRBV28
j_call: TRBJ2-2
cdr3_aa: CASSPSSGLNTGELFF
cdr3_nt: TGTGCCAGCAGCCCATCTAGCGGGCTGAACACCGGGGAGCTGTTTTTT

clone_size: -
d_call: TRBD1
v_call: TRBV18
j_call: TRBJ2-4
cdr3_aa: CASSSGTGIKNIQYF
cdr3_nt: TGTGCCAGCTCATCCGGGACAGGGATCAAAAACATTCAGTACTTC

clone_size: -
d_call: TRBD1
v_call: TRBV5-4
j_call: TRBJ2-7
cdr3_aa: CASSLDRGATVLYF
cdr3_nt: TGTGCCAGCAGCCTCGACAGGGGCGCTACAGTATTGTACTTC

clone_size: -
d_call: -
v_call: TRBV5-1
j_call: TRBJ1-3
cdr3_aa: CASSLDGSSGNTIYF
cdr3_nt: TGCGCCAGCAGCTTGGACGGGAGCTCTGGAAACACCATATATTTT

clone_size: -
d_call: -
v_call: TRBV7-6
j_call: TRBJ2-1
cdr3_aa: CASSLVLGGNEQFF
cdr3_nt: TGTGCCAGCAGCTTAGTGCTAGGTGGGAATGAGCAGTTCTTC

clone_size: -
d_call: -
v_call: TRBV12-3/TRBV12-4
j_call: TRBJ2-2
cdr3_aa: CASSLGLPGELFF
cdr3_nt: TGTGCCAGCAGTTTGGGCCTTCCCGGGGAGCTGTTTTTT

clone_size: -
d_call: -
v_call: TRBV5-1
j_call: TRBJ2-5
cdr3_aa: CASSSTDRLQETQYF
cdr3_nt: TGCGCCAGCAGCTCTACCGACAGGCTCCAAGAGACCCAGTACTTC

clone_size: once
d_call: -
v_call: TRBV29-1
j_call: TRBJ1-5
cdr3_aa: CSVAQTGGNQPQHF
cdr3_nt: TGCAGCGTTGCACAGACAGGAGGCAATCAGCCCCAGCATTTT

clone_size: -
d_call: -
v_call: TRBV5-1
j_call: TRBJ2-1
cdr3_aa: CASSSAPTGFYNEQFF
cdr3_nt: TGCGCCAGCAGTTCTGCTCCTACAGGGTTTTACAATGAGCAGTTCTTC

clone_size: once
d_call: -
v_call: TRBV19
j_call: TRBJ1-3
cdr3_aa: CASASGIGNTIYF
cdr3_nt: TGTGCCAGCGCATCAGGGATAGGAAACACCATATATTTT

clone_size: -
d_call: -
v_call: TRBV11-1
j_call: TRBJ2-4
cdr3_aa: CASSLPGIAKNIQYF
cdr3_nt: TGTGCCAGCAGCTTACCGGGAATCGCCAAAAACATTCAGTACTTC

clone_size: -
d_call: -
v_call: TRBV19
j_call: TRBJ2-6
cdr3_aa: CASTETAPGANVLTF
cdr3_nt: TGTGCCAGTACCGAGACTGCCCCTGGGGCCAACGTCCTGACTTTC

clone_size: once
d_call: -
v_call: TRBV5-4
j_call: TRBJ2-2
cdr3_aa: CASSAPAGKDAGELFF
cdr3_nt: TGTGCCAGCAGCGCCCCCGCAGGGAAGGACGCCGGGGAGCTGTTTTTT

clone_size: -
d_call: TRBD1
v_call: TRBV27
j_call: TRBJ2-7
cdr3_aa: CASSYGTGSYEQYF
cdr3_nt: TGTGCCAGCAGTTACGGGACAGGATCCTACGAGCAGTACTTC

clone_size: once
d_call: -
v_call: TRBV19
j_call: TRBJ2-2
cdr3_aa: CASSIFLYRLRTGELFF
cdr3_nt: TGTGCCAGTAGTATATTTTTGTACAGGCTAAGGACCGGGGAGCTGTTTTTT

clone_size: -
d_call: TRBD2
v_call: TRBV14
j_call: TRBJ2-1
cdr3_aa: CASSLAGGPRNEQFF
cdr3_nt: TGTGCCAGCAGTCTAGCGGGGGGGCCTCGGAATGAGCAGTTCTTC

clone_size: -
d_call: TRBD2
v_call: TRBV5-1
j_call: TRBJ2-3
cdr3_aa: CASSLSSGITDTQYF
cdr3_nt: TGCGCCAGCAGCTTGTCTAGCGGGATTACAGATACGCAGTATTTT

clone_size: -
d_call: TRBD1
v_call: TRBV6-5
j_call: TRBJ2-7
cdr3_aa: CASTDRDRLHEQYF
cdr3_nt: TGTGCCAGCACCGACCGGGACAGGCTTCACGAGCAGTACTTC

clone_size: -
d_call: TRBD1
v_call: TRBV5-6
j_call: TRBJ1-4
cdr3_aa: CASSSGTGGEKLFF
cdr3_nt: TGTGCCAGCAGCTCCGGGACAGGGGGCGAAAAACTGTTTTTT

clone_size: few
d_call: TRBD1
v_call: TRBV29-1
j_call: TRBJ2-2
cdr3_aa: CSVERQGNTGELFF
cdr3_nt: TGCAGCGTTGAAAGACAGGGGAACACCGGGGAGCTGTTTTTT

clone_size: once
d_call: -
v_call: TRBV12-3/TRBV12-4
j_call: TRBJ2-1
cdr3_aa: CASSLGVRYEQFF
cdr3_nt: TGTGCCAGCAGCCTCGGGGTACGCTATGAGCAGTTCTTC

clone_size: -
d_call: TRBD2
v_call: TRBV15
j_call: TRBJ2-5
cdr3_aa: CATGGGALETQYF
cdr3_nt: TGTGCCACCGGCGGGGGGGCCCTCGAGACCCAGTACTTC

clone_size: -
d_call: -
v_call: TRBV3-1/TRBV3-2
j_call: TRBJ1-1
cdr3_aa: CASSQWAVLNTEAFF
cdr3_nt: TGTGCCAGCAGCCAGTGGGCTGTTCTGAACACTGAAGCTTTCTTT

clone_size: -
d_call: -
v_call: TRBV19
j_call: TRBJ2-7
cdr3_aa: CASKEKGSATYEQYF
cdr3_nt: TGTGCCAGTAAGGAGAAAGGTAGTGCCACCTACGAGCAGTACTTC

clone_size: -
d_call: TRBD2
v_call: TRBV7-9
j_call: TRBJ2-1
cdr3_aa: CASSGLAGGPYSYNEQFF
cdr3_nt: TGTGCCAGCAGCGGTCTAGCGGGAGGGCCATACTCCTACAATGAGCAGTTCTTC

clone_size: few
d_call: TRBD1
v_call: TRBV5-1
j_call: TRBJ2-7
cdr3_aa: CASSLGGQGGNEQYF
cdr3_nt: TGCGCCAGCAGCTTGGGTGGACAGGGGGGGAACGAGCAGTACTTC

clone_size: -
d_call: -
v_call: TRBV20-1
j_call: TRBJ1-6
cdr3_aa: CSASYGGNSPLHF
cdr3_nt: TGCAGTGCTAGTTACGGGGGTAATTCACCCCTCCACTTT

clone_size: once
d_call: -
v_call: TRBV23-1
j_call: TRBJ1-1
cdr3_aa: CASSQPCRPRGGVRTEAFF
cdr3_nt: TGCGCCAGCAGTCAACCCTGCAGGCCTAGGGGGGGCGTTCGGACTGAAGCTTTCTTT

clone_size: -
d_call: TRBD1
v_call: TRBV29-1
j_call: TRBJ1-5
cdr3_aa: CSAERGPGQPQHF
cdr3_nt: TGCAGCGCCGAGAGGGGGCCTGGTCAGCCCCAGCATTTT

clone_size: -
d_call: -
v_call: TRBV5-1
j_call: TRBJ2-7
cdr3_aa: CASSKLQASSYEQYF
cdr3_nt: TGCGCCAGCAGCAAATTACAGGCTAGCTCCTACGAGCAGTACTTC

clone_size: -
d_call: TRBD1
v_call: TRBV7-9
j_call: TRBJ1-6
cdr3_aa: CASSLTQGMTPLHF
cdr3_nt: TGTGCCAGCAGCTTAACACAGGGGATGACACCCCTCCACTTT

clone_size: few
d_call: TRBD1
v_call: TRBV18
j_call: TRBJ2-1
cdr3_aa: CASSPGTGFSGEQFF
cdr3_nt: TGTGCCAGCTCACCCGGGACAGGTTTTTCGGGTGAGCAGTTCTTC